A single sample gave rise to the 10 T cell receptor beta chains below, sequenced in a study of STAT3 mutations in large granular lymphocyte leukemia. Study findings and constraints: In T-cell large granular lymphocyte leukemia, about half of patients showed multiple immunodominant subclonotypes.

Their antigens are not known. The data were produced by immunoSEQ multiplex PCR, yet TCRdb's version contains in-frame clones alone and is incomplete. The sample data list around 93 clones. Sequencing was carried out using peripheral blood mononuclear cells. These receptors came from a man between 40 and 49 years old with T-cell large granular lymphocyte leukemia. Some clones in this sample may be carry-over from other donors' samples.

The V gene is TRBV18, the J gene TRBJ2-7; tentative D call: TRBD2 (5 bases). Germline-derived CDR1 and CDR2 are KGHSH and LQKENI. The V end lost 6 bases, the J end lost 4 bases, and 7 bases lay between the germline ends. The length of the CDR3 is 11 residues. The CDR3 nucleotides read TGTGCCAGCTCCCCGGGGTACGAGCAGTACTTC. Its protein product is CASSPGYEQYF. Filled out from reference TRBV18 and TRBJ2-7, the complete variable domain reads NAGVMQNPRHLVRRRGQEARLRCSPMKGHSHVYWYRQLPEEGLKFMVYLQKENIIDESGMPKERFSAEFPKEGPSILRIQQVVRGDSAAYFCASSPGYEQYFGPGTRLTVT.

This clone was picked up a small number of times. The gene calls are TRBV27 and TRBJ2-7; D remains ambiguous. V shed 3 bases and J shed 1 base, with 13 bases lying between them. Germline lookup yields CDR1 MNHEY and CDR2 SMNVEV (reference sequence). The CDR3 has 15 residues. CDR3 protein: CASSLRQDLSYEQYF. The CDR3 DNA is TGTGCCAGCAGTTTGCGGCAGGACCTTTCCTACGAGCAGTACTTC.

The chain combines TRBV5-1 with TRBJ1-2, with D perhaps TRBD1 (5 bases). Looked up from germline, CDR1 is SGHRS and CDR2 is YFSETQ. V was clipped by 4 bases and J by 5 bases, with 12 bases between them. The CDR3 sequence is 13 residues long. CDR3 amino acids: CASSAGTEYGYTF. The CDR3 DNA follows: TGCGCCAGCAGCGCCGGGACGGAGTATGGCTACACCTTC. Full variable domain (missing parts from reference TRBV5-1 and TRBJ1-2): KAGVTQTPRYLIKTRGQQVTLSCSPISGHRSVSWYQQTPGQGLQFLFEYFSETQRNKGNFPGRFSGRQFSNSRSEMNVSTLELGDSALYLCASSAGTEYGYTFGSGTRLTVV.

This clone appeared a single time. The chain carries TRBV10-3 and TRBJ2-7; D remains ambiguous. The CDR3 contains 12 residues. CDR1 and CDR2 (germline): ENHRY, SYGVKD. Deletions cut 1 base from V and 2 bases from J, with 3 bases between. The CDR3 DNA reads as TGTGCCATCAGTGAGTTAGCCTACGAGCAGTACTTC. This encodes CAISELAYEQYF.

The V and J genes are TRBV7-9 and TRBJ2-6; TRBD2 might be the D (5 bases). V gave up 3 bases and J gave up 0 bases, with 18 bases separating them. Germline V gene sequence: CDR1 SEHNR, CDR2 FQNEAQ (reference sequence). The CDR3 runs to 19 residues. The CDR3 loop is CASSFTGIQTLSGANVLTF. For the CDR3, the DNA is TGTGCCAGCAGCTTCACCGGGATTCAGACTCTCTCTGGGGCCAACGTCCTGACTTTC. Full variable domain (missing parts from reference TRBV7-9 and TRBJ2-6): DTGVSQNPRHKITKRGQNVTFRCDPISEHNRLYWYRQTLGQGPEFLTYFQNEAQLEKSRLLSDRFSAERPKGSFSTLEIQRTEQGDSAMYLCASSFTGIQTLSGANVLTFGAGSRLTVL.

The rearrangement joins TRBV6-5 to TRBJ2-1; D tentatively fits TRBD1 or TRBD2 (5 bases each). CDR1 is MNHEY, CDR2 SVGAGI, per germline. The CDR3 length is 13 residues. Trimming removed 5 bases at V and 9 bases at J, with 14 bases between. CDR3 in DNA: TGTGCCAGCAGTACGGGACCTTGGGGTGAGCAGTTCTTC. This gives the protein CASSTGPWGEQFF.

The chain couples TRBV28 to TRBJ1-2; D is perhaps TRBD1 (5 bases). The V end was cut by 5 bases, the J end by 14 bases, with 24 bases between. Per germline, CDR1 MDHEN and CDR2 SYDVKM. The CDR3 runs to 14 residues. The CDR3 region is CASSPSGRVGIRTF. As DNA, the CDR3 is TGTGCCAGCAGTCCCTCGGGCAGGGTGGGGATTAGGACCTTC.

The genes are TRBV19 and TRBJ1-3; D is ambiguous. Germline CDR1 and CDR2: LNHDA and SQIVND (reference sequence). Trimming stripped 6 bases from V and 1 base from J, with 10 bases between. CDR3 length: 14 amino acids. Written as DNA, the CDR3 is TGTGCCAGTAGCCGGTCAGTGTCTGGAAACACCATATATTTT. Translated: CASSRSVSGNTIYF.

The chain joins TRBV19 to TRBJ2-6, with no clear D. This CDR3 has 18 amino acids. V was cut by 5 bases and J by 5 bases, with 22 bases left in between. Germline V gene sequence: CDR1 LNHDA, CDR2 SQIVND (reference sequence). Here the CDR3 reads CASSGVETSQSRANVLTF. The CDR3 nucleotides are TGTGCCAGTAGTGGAGTGGAGACATCACAAAGTCGGGCCAACGTCCTGACTTTC.

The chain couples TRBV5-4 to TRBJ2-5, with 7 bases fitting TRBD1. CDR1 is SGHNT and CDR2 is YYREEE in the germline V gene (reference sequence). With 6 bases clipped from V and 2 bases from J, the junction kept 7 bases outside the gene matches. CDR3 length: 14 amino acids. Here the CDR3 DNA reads TGTGCCAGCACCCCCGGGACAGAGCAAGAGACCCAGTACTTC. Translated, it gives CASTPGTEQETQYF.